This TCR beta chain was sequenced during a study of vaccination effects on CD4 cells after COVID-19. With regard to this clone: The antigen remains undetermined.

Antigen-specific CD4+ T cells were expanded with viral peptide pools in the ViraFEST assay before sequencing. The culture ran for 10 to 11 days, and then CD4+ T cells were isolated. The data were produced by immunoSEQ multiplex PCR, yet TCRdb's version contains in-frame clones alone and is incomplete. The profile shows tens of thousands of clones, 70% to 80% of them singletons. Germline assignment: CDR1 LGHNT and CDR2 FRNRAP. V gave up 5 bases and J gave up 7 bases; unmatched junction bases: 8. This CDR3 comprises 16 residues. The chain combines TRBV12-5 with TRBJ2-2; 12 nucleotides align to TRBD1. The specimen was CD4+ T cells from PBMCs cultured with HCoV-229E spike peptides, collected before COVID-19 vaccination. The receptor was derived from a human donor who received a COVID-19 vaccine. Here the CDR3 reads CASGIGGQGAVGELFF. The CDR3 DNA reads TGTGCTAGTGGTATAGGGGGACAGGGGGCCGTCGGGGAGCTGTTTTTT.